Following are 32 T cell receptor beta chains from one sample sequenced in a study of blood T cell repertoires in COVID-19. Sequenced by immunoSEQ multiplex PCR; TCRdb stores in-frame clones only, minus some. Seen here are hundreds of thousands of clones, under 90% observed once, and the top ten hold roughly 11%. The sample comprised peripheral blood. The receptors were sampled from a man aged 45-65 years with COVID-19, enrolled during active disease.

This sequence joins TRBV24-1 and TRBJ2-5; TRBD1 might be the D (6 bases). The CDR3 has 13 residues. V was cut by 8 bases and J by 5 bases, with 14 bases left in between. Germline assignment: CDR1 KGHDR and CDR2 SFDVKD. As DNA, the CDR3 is TGTGCCACCACCCGGACAGCTATGGAGACCCAGTACTTC. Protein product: CATTRTAMETQYF.

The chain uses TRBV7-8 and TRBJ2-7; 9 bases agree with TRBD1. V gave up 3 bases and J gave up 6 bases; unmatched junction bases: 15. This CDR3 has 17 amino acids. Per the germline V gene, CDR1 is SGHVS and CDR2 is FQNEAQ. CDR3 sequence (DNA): TGTGCCAGCAGCTTCGCGCCCTCGGGACAGGGTTTCTCCGAGCAGTACTTC. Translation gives CASSFAPSGQGFSEQYF. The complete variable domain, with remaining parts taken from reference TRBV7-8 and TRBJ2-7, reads GAGVSQSPRYKVAKRGQDVALRCDPISGHVSLFWYQQALGQGPEFLTYFQNEAQLDKSGLPSDRFFAERPEGSVSTLKIQRTQQEDSAVYLCASSFAPSGQGFSEQYFGPGTRLTVT.

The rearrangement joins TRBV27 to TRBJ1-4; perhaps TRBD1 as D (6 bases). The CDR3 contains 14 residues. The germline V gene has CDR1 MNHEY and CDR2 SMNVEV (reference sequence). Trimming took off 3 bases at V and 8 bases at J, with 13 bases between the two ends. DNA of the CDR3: TGTGCCAGCAGTTTTTTGGGGGCAGGAGAAAAACTGTTTTTT. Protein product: CASSFLGAGEKLFF.

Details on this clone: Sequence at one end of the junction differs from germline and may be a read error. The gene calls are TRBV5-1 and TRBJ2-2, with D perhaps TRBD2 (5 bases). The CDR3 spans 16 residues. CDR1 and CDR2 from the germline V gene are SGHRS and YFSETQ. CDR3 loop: CASSFQPSKNAGELFF. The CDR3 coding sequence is TGCGCCAGCAGCTTTCAGCCTAGCAAGAACGCCGGGGAGCTGTTTTTT.

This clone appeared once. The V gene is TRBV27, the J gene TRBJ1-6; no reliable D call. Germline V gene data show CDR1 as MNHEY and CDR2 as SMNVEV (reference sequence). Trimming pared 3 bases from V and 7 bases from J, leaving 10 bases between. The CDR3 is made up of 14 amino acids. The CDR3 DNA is TGTGCCAGCAGTTTCATACAGATGAATTCACCCCTCCACTTT. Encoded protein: CASSFIQMNSPLHF.

The CDR3 region is CASSQELINTGELFF. The CDR3 nucleotides read TGTGCCAGCAGCCAAGAACTCATTAACACCGGGGAGCTGTTTTTT. The chain uses TRBV3-1 (or the pseudogene TRBV3-2) and TRBJ2-2; unclear D gene. Germline lookup yields CDR1 LGHDT and CDR2 YNNKEL (reference sequence). The germline V and J ends were trimmed by 0 bases and 2 bases, with 7 bases remaining between them. The CDR3 loop spans 15 amino acids.

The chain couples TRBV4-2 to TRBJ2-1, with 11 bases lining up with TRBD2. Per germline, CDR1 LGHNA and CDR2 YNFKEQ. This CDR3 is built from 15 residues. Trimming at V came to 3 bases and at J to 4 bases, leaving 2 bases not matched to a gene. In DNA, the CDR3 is TGTGCCAGCAGCCAGGGACTAGCGGCATACAATGAGCAGTTCTTC. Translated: CASSQGLAAYNEQFF.

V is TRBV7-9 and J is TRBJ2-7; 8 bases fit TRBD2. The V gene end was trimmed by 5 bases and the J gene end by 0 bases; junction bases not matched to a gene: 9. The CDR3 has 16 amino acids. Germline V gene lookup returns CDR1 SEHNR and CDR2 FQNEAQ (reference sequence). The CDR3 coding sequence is TGTGCCAGCAGCACCCCTACTAGCGGTACCTCCTACGAGCAGTACTTC. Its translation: CASSTPTSGTSYEQYF.

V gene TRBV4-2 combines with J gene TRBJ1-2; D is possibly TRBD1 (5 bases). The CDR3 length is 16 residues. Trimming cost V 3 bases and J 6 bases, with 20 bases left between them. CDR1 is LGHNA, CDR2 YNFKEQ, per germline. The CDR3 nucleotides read TGTGCCAGCAGCCAGGAGACCACAGGCATGGGGCATGGCTACACCTTC. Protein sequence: CASSQETTGMGHGYTF.

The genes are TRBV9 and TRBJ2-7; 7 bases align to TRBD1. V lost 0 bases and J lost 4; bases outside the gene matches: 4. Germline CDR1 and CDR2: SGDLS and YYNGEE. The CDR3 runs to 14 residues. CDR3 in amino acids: CASSVGGTDYEQYF. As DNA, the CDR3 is TGTGCCAGCAGCGTAGGAGGGACAGATTACGAGCAGTACTTC.

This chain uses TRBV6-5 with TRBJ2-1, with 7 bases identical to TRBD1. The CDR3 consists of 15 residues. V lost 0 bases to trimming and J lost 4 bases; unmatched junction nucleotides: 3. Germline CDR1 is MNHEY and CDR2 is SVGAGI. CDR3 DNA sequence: TGTGCCAGCAGTTACTCAGGGGGCCTATACAATGAGCAGTTCTTC. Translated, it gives CASSYSGGLYNEQFF.

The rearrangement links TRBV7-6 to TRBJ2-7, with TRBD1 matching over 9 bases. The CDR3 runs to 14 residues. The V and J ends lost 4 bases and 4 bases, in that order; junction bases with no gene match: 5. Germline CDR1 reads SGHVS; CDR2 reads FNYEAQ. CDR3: CASSSGQGLYEQYF. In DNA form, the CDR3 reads TGTGCCAGCAGCTCTGGACAGGGGCTTTACGAGCAGTACTTC.

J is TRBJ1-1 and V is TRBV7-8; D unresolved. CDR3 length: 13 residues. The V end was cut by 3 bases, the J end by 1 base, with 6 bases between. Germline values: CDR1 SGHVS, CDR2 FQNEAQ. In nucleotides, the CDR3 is TGTGCCAGCAGCTTGCGTCCGAACACTGAAGCTTTCTTT. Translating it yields CASSLRPNTEAFF.

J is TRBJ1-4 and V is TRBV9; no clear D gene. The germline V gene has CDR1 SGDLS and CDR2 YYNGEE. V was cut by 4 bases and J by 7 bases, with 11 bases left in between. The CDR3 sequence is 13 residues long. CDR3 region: CASSNHNGEKLFF. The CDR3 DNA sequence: TGTGCCAGCAGCAACCATAACGGTGAAAAACTGTTTTTT.

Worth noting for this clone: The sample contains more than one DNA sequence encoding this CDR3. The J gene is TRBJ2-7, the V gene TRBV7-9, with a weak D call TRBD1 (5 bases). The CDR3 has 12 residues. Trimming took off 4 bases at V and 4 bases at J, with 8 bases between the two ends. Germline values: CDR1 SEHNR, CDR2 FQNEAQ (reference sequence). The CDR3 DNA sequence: TGTGCCAGCAGCTCTAGGGGTTACGAGCAGTACTTC. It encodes CASSSRGYEQYF.

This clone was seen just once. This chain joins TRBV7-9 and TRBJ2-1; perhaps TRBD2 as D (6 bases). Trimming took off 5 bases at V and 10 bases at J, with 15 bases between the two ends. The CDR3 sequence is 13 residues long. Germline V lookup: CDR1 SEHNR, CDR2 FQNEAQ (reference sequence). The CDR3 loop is CASSILTSMEQFF. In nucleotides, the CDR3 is TGTGCCAGCAGCATCTTGACTAGTATGGAGCAGTTCTTC. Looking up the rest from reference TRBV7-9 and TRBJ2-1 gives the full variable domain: DTGVSQNPRHKITKRGQNVTFRCDPISEHNRLYWYRQTLGQGPEFLTYFQNEAQLEKSRLLSDRFSAERPKGSFSTLEIQRTEQGDSAMYLCASSILTSMEQFFGPGTRLTVL.

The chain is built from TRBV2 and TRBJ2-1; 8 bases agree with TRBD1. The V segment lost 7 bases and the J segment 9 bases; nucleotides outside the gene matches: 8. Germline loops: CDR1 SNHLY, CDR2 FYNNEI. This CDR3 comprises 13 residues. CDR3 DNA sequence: TGTGCCAGCAACTACCTAGACAGGGGTGAGCAGTTCTTC. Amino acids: CASNYLDRGEQFF.

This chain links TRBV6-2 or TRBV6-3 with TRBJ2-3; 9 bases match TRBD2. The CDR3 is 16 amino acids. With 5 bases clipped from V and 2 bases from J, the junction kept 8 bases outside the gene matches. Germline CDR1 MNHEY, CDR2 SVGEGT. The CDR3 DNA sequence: TGTGCCAGCAGTCCCTATAGCGGGAGATACACAGATACGCAGTATTTT. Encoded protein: CASSPYSGRYTDTQYF.

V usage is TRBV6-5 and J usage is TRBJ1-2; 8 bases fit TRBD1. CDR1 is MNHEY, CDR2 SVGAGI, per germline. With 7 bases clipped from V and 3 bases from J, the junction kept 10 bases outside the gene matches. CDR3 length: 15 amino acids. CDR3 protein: CASNLGQGPYYGYTF. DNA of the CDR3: TGTGCCAGCAATCTCGGACAGGGACCCTACTATGGCTACACCTTC.

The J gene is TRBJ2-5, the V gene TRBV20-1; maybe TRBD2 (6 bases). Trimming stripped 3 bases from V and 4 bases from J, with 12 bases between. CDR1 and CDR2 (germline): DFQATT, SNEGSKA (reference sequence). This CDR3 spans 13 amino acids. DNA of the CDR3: TGCAGTGCTAGTTCCGGGGGAATAGAGACCCAGTACTTC. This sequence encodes CSASSGGIETQYF.

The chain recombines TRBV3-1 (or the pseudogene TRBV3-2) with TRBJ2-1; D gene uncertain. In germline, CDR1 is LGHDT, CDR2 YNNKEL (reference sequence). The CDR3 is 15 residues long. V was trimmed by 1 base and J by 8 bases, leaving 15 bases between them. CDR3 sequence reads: CASSQVLSKEHEQFF. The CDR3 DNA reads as TGTGCCAGCAGCCAAGTACTTTCCAAAGAGCATGAGCAGTTCTTC.

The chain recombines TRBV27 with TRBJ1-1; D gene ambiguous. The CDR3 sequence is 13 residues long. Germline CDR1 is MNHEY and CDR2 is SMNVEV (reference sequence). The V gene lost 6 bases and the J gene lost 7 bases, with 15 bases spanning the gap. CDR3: CASRTSLHVEAFF. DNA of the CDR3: TGTGCCAGCAGAACCTCATTACACGTTGAAGCTTTCTTT.

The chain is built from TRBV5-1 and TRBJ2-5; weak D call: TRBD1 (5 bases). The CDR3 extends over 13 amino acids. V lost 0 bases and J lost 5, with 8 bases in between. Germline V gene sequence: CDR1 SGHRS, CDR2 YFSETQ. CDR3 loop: CASSLGRAETQYF. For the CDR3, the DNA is TGCGCCAGCAGCTTGGGCAGGGCGGAGACCCAGTACTTC. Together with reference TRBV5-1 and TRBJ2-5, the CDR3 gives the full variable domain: KAGVTQTPRYLIKTRGQQVTLSCSPISGHRSVSWYQQTPGQGLQFLFEYFSETQRNKGNFPGRFSGRQFSNSRSEMNVSTLELGDSALYLCASSLGRAETQYFGPGTRLLVL.

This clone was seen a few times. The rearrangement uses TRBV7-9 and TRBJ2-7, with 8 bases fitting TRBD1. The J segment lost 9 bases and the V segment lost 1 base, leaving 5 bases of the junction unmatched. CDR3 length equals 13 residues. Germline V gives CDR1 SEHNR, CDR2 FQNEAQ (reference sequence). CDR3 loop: CASSLGDRKPQYF. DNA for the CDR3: TGTGCCAGCAGCTTAGGGGACAGGAAACCGCAGTACTTC.

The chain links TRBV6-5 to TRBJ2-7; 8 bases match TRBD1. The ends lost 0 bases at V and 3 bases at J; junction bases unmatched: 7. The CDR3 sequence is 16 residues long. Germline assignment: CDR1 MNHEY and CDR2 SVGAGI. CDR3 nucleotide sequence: TGTGCCAGCAGTTACTCGGGGCAGGGGGCTCTCTACGAGCAGTACTTC. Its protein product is CASSYSGQGALYEQYF.

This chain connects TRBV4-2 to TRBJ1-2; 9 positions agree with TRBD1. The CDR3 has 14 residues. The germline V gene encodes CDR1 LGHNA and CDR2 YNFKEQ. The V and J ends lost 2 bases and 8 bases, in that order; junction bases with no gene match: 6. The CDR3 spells CASSQRDRDGGYTF. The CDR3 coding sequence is TGTGCCAGCAGCCAACGGGACAGGGACGGGGGCTACACCTTC.

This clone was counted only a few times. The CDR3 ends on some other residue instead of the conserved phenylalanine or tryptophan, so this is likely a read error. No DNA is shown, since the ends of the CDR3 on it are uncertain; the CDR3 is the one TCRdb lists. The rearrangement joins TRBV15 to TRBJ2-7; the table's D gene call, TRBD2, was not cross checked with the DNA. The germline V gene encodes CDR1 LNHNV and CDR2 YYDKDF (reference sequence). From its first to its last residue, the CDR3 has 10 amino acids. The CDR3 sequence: CATSRGLAEG.

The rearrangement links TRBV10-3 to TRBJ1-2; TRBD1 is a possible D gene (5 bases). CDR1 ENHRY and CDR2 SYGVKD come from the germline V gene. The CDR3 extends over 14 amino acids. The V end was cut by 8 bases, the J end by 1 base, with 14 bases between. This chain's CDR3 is CAIGGSTNNYGYTF. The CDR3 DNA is TGTGCCATCGGGGGGAGTACGAATAACTATGGCTACACCTTC.

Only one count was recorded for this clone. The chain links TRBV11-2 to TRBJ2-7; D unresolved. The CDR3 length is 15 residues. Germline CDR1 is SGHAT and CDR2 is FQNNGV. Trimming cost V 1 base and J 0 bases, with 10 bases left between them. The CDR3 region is CASSLAVRGSYEQYF. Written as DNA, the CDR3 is TGTGCCAGCAGCTTAGCTGTTCGCGGCTCCTACGAGCAGTACTTC.

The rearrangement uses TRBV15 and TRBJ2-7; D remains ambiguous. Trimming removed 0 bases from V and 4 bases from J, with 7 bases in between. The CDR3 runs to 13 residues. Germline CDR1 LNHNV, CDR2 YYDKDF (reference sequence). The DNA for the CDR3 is TGTGCCACCAGCAGAGACCAGAATTACGAGCAGTACTTC. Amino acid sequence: CATSRDQNYEQYF.

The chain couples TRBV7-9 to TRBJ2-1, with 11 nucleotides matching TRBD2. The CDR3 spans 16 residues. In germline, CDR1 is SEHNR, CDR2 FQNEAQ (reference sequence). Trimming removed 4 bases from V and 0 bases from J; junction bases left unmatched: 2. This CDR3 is CASSSTSGSSYNEQFF. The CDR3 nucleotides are TGTGCCAGCAGCTCCACTAGCGGGAGCTCCTACAATGAGCAGTTCTTC.

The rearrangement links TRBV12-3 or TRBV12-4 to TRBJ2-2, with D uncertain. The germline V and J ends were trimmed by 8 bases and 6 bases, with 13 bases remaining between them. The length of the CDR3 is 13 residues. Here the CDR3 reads CASGLSRSGELFF. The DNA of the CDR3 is TGTGCCAGCGGGCTGAGTAGGTCCGGGGAGCTGTTTTTT.